Included here is one T cell receptor (beta chain) sequence, with context. The data derive from a study of sequential checkpoint blockade in melanoma. Method: immunoSEQ multiplex PCR; TCRdb's copy keeps in-frame clones and lacks some. The data show 34,000 or so clones, approximately 81% seen once. The treatment was: randomized to nivolumab then ipilimumab (arm A) or the reverse (arm B). None of the patients previously received DNA-damaging chemotherapy. PBMC sorting kept live CD3+CD8+ cells without CD19 or CD56. This CDR3 spans 13 amino acids. V was clipped by 6 bases and J by 0 bases, with 8 bases between them. The germline V gene encodes CDR1 SGHVS and CDR2 FQNEAQ.

The chain has TRBV7-8 and TRBJ1-2; no clear D gene. Specimen: CD8+ T cells sorted from blood (inferred from file names), collected from a patient given nivolumab and ipilimumab in sequence. The receptor comes from a human donor with melanoma. The CDR3 loop is CASSSGTNYGYTF. CDR3 sequence (DNA): TGTGCCAGCAGTAGCGGGACTAACTATGGCTACACCTTC.